This T cell receptor beta chain was observed in a study of T cell clonality in common variable immunodeficiency. Caucasian heritage predominated among both patients and controls. Sequencing input was equivalent genomic DNA from CVID and controls. Sequenced by immunoSEQ multiplex PCR; TCRdb stores in-frame clones only, minus some. The sample shows some 52,000 clones, none of them appearing just once. General study points: CVID patient heterogeneity limited repertoire-clinical complication correlations. Fewer TCRbeta clones were shared among CVID subjects than controls.

V shed 0 bases and J 2 bases; nucleotides not matched to a gene: 8. The CDR3 loop spans 18 amino acids. Germline CDR1 reads SGHRS; CDR2 reads YFSETQ. To note about this clone: Antigen specificity is unknown. Coverage ceases 3 residues before the CDR3 finishes, and the germline J gene fills in the end.

The TCR originated in a person aged 18 to 70 in good health. The sample consisted of peripheral blood mononuclear cells. The chain links TRBV5-1 to TRBJ2-5; 12 bases are shared with TRBD2. The sequenced CDR3 bases are TGCGCCAGCAGCTTGGTGCTTGGTACTAGCGGGAGGCAAGAGACC. Residues: CASSLVLGTSGRQET. The whole CDR3 is CASSLVLGTSGRQETQYF.